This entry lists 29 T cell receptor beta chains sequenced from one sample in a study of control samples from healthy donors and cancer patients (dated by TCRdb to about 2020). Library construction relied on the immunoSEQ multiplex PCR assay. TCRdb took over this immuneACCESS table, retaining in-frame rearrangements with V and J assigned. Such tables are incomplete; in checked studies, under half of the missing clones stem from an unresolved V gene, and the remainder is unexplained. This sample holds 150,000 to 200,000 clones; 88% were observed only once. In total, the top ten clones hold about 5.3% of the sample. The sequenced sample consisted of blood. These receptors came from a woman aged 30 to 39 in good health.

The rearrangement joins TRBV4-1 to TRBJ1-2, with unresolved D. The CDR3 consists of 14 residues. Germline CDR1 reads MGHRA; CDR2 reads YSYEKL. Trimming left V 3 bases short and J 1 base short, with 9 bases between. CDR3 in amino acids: CASSHGSINYGYTF. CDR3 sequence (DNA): TGCGCCAGCAGCCACGGCAGTATTAACTATGGCTACACCTTC.

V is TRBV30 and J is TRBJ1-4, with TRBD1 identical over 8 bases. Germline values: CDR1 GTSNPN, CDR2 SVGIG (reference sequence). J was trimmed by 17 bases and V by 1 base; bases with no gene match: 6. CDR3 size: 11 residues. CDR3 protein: CAWSASGQAFF. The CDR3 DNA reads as TGTGCCTGGAGTGCTTCGGGACAGGCTTTTTTT.

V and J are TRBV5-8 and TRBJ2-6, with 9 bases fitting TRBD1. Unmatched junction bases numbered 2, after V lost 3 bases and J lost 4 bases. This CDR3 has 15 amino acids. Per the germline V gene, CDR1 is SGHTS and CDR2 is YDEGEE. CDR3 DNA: TGTGCCAGCAGCTGGACAGGGGTCGGGGCCAACGTCCTGACTTTC. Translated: CASSWTGVGANVLTF.

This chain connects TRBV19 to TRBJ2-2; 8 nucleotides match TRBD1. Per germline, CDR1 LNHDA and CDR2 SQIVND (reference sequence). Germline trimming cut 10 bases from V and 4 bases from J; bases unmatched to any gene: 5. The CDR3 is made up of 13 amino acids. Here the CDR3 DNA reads TGTGCCACGGACAGGGTGGGCACCGGGGAGCTGTTTTTT. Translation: CATDRVGTGELFF. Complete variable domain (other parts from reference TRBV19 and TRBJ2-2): DGGITQSPKYLFRKEGQNVTLSCEQNLNHDAMYWYRQDPGQGLRLIYYSQIVNDFQKGDIAEGYSVSREKKESFPLTVTSAQKNPTAFYLCATDRVGTGELFFGEGSRLTVL.

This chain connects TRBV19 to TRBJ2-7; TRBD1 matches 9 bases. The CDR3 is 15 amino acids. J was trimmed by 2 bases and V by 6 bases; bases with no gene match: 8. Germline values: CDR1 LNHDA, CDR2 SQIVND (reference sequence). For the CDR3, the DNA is TGTGCCAGTAGAACCCGGGACAGGGCGGCCTACGAGCAGTACTTC. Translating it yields CASRTRDRAAYEQYF.

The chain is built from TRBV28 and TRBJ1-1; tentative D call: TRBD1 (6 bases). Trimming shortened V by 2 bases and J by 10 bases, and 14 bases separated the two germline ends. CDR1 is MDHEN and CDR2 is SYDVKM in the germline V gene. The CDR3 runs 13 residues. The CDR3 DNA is TGTGCCAGCAGTTTACTAGGGACAAAAGGAGCTTTCTTT. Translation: CASSLLGTKGAFF.

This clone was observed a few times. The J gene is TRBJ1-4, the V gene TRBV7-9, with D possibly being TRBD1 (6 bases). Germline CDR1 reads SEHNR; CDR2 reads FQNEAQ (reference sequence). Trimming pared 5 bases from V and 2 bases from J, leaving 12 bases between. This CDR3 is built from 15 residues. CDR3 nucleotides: TGTGCCAGCAGCCACGGGGGGCCCACTAATGAAAAACTGTTTTTT. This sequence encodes CASSHGGPTNEKLFF.

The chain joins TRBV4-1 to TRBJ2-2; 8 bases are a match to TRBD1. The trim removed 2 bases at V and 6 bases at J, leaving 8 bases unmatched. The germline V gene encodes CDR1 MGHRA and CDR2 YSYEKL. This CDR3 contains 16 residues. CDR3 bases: TGCGCCAGCAGCCAAACCGGACAGGGAGGCCCCGGGGAGCTGTTTTTT. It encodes CASSQTGQGGPGELFF.

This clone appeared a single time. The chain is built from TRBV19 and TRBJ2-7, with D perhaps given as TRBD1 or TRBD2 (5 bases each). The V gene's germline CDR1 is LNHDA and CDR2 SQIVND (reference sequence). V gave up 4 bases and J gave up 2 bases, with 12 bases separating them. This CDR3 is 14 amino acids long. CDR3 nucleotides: TGTGCCAGTAGTAACGTGGGGGTCGCCTACGAGCAGTACTTC. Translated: CASSNVGVAYEQYF. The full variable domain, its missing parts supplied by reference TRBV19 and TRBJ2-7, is DGGITQSPKYLFRKEGQNVTLSCEQNLNHDAMYWYRQDPGQGLRLIYYSQIVNDFQKGDIAEGYSVSREKKESFPLTVTSAQKNPTAFYLCASSNVGVAYEQYFGPGTRLTVT.

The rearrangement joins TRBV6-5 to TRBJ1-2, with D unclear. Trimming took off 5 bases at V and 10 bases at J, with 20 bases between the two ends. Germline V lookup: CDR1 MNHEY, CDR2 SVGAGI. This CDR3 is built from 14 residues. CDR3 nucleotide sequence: TGTGCCAGCAGTCCAAGAACATTCGACCCAACCTACACCTTC. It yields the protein CASSPRTFDPTYTF.

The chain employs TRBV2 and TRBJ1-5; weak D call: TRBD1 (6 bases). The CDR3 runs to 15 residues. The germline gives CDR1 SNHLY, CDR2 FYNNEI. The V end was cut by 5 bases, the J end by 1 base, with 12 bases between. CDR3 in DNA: TGTGCCAGCAGTAAAGGGGGAGGAAGCAATCAGCCCCAGCATTTT. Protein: CASSKGGGSNQPQHF.

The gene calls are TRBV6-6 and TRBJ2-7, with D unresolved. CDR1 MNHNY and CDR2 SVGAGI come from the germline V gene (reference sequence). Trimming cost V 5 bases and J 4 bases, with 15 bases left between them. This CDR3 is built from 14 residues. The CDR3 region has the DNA TGTGCCAGCAGTCTCTCCCAGAGAGGTTACGAGCAGTACTTC. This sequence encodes CASSLSQRGYEQYF.

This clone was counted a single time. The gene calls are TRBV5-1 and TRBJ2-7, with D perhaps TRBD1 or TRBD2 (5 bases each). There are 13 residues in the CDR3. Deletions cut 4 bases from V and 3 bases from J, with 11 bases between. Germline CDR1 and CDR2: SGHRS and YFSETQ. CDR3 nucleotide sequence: TGCGCCAGCAGCGCATCTGGGGGCTACGAGCAGTACTTC. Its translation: CASSASGGYEQYF. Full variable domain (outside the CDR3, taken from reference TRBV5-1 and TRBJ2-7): KAGVTQTPRYLIKTRGQQVTLSCSPISGHRSVSWYQQTPGQGLQFLFEYFSETQRNKGNFPGRFSGRQFSNSRSEMNVSTLELGDSALYLCASSASGGYEQYFGPGTRLTVT.

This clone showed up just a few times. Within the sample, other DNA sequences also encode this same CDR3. CDR3 bases: TGTGCCAGCAGCTTAGGGCAGGGGGGTCAGCCCCAGCATTTT. Translation: CASSLGQGGQPQHF. The genes are TRBV13 and TRBJ1-5; TRBD1 agrees at 7 bases. The CDR3 extends over 14 amino acids. Germline lookup yields CDR1 PRHDT and CDR2 FYEKMQ (reference sequence). With V trimmed by 0 bases and J by 6 bases, 2 bases remained unmatched.

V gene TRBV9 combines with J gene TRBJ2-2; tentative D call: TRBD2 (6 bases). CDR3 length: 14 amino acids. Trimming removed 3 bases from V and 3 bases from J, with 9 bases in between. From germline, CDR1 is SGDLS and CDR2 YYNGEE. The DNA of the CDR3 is TGTGCCAGCAGCGCGCGGAGGGACACCGGGGAGCTGTTTTTT. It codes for CASSARRDTGELFF.

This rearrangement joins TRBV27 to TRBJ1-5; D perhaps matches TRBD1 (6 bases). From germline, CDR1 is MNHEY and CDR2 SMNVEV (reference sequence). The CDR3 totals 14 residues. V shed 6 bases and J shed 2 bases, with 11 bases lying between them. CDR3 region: CASSRNRGNQPQHF. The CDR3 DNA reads TGTGCCAGCAGCCGCAACAGGGGCAATCAGCCCCAGCATTTT.

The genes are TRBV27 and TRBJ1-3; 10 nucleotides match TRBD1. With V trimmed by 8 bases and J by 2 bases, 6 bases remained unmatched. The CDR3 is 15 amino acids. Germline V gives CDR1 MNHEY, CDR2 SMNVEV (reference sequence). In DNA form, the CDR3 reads TGTGCCAGCGGACCGGACAGGGGGACTGGAAACACCATATATTTT. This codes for CASGPDRGTGNTIYF.

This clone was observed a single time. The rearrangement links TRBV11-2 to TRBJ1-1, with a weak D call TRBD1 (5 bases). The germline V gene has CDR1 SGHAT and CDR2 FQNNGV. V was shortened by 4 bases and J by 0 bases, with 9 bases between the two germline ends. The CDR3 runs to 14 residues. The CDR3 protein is CASSSGLLNTEAFF. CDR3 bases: TGTGCCAGCAGCTCGGGACTCTTGAACACTGAAGCTTTCTTT.

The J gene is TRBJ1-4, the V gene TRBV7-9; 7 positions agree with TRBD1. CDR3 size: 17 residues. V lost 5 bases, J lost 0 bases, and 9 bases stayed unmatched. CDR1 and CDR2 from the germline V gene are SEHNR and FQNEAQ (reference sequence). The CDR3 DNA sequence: TGTGCCAGCAGCCAAACCCACAGGGGCCCAACTAATGAAAAACTGTTTTTT. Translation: CASSQTHRGPTNEKLFF.

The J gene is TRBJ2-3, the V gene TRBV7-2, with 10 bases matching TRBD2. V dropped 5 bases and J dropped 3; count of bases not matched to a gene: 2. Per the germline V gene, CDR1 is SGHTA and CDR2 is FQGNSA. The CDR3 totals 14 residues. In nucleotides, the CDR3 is TGTGCCAGCAGCCGGGGACTAGCGACAGATACGCAGTATTTT. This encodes CASSRGLATDTQYF.

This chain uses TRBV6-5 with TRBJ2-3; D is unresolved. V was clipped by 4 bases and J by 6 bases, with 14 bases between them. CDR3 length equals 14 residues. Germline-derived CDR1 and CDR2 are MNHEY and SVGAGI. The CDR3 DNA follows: TGTGCCAGCAGTTCCTCCACTCGCGCGGATACGCAGTATTTT. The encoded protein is CASSSSTRADTQYF.

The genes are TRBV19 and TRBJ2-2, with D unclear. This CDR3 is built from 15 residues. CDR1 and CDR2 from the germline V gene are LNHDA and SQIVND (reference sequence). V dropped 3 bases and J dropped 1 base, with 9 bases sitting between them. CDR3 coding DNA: TGTGCCAGTAGTATCGGGTTGGGGAACACCGGGGAGCTGTTTTTT. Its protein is CASSIGLGNTGELFF.

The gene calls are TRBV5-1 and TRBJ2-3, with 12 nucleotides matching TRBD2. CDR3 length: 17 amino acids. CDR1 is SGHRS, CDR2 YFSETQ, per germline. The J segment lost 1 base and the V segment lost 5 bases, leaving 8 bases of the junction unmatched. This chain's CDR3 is CASSSTSGGRGTDTQYF. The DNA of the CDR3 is TGCGCCAGCAGTTCGACTAGCGGGGGCCGGGGCACAGATACGCAGTATTTT.

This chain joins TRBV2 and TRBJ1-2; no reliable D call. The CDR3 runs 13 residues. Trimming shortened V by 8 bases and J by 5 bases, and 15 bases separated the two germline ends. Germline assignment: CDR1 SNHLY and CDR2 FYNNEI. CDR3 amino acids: CASFQTFSYGYTF. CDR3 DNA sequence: TGTGCCAGCTTTCAGACATTTTCTTATGGCTACACCTTC.

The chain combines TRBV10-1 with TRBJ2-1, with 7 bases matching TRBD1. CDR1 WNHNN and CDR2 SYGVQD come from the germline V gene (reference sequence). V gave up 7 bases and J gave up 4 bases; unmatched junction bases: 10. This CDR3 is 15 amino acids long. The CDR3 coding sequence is TGCGCCAGCACTCAGACAGGGCAGAGGTACAATGAGCAGTTCTTC. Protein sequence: CASTQTGQRYNEQFF.

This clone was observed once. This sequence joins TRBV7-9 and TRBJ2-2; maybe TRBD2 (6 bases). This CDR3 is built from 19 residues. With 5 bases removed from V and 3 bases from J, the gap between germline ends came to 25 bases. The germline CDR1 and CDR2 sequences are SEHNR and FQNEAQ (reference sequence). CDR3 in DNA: TGTGCCAGCAGCCCCGTAGTCGGGGCAACTAGCTACTACACCGGGGAGCTGTTTTTT. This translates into CASSPVVGATSYYTGELFF. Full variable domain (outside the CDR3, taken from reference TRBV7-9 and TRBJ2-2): DTGVSQNPRHKITKRGQNVTFRCDPISEHNRLYWYRQTLGQGPEFLTYFQNEAQLEKSRLLSDRFSAERPKGSFSTLEIQRTEQGDSAMYLCASSPVVGATSYYTGELFFGEGSRLTVL.

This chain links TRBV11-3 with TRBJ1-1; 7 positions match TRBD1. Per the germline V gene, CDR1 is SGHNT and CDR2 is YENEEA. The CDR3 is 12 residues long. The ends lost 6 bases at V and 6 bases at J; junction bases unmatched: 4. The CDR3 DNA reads TGTGCCAGCAGTAACAGGGGCGCTGAAGCTTTCTTT. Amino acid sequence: CASSNRGAEAFF.

This chain's CDR3 is CASTSRPDRFQETQYF. DNA for the CDR3: TGTGCCAGCACCTCTCGCCCGGACAGATTCCAAGAGACCCAGTACTTC. The chain is built from TRBV27 and TRBJ2-5, with D maybe TRBD1 (6 bases). In germline, CDR1 is MNHEY, CDR2 SMNVEV (reference sequence). The CDR3 is made up of 16 amino acids. Trimming shortened V by 7 bases and J by 1 base, and 19 bases separated the two germline ends.

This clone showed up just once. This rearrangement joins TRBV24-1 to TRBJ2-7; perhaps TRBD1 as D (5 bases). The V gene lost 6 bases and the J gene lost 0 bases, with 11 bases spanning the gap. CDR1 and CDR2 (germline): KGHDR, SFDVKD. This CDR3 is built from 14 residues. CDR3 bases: TGTGCCACCAGTACAAACAGGAACTCCTACGAGCAGTACTTC. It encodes CATSTNRNSYEQYF.